This T cell receptor (beta chain) was captured by sequencing in a study of T cell repertoires in cytomegalovirus infection. Study details: In the study, CMV epitopes included recently identified HLA-C-restricted and well-studied HLA-B-restricted ones. Both CMV infection and a matching HLA type were indicated by public TCR beta signatures.

MiXCR was run by TCRdb on the reads, yielding one entry per CDR3 protein. The sample shows around 900,000 distinct CDR3 sequences, roughly 30% of them seen only once. A word on this clonotype: As yet, its antigen is unknown.

The germline V gene has CDR1 MNHEY and CDR2 SMNVEV (reference sequence). V lost 0 bases, J lost 2 bases, and 8 bases lay in between. The CDR3 runs to 14 residues. This clonotype was sampled from a human donor in good health (CMV status not recorded). Some clones in this sample may be carry-over from other donors' samples. The specimen comprised cultured CD8+ T cells from PBMCs, sampled from culture after CMV antigen stimulation. V is TRBV27 and J is TRBJ2-7, with TRBD1 as a possible D gene (6 bases). CDR3 region: CASSLSRTAYEQYF. In nucleotides, the CDR3 is TGTGCCAGCAGTTTATCAAGGACAGCCTACGAGCAGTACTTC.